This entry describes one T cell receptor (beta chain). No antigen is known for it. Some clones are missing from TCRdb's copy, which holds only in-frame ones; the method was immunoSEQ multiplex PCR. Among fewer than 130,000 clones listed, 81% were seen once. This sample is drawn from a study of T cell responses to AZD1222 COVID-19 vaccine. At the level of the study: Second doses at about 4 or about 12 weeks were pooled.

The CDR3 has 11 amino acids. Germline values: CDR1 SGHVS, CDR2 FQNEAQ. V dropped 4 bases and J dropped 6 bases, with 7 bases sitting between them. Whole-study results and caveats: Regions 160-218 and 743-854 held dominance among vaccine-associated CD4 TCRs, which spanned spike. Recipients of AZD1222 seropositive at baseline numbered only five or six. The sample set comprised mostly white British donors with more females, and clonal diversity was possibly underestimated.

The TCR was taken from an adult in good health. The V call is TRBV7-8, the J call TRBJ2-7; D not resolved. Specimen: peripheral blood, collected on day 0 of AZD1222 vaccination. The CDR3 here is CASSSAVEQYF. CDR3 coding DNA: TGTGCCAGCAGCTCCGCCGTCGAGCAGTACTTC. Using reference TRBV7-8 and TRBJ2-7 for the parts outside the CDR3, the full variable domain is GAGVSQSPRYKVAKRGQDVALRCDPISGHVSLFWYQQALGQGPEFLTYFQNEAQLDKSGLPSDRFFAERPEGSVSTLKIQRTQQEDSAVYLCASSSAVEQYFGPGTRLTVT.